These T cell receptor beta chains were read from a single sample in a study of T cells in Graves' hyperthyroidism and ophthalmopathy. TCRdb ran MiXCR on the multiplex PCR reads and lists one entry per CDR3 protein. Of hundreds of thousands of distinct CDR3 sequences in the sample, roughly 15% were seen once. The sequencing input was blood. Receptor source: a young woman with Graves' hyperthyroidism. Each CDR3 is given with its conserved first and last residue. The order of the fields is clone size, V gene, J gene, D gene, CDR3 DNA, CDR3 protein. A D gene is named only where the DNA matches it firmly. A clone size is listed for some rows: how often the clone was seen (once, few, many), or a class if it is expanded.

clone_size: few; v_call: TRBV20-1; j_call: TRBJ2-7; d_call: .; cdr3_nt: TGCAGTGCTAACGGCGGGCAGAGCTCCTACGAGCAGTACTTC; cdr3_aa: CSANGGQSSYEQYF
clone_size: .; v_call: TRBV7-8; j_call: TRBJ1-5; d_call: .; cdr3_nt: TGTGCCAGCAGCTTAACGGACGGGGTTCAGCCCCAGCATTTT; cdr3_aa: CASSLTDGVQPQHF
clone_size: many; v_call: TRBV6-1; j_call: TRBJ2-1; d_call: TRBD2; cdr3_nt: TGTGCCAGCAGGGAGGGGTCTAGCGGATTAAAGGACAATGAGCAGTTCTTC; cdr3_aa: CASREGSSGLKDNEQFF
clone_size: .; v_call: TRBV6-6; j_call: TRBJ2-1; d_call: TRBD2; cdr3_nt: TGTGCCAGCAGTTACCGCGGGAGGGTGGATGAGCAGTTCTTC; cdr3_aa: CASSYRGRVDEQFF
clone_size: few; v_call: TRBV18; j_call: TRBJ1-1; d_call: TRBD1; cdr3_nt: TGTGCCAGCTCACGACAGGGAAAGAACACTGAAGCTTTCTTT; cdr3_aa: CASSRQGKNTEAFF
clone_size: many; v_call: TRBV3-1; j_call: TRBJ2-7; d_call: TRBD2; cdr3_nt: TGTGCCAGCAGCCAAGACTGGCGGGAGGCCATTACTTACGAGCAGTACTTC; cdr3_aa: CASSQDWREAITYEQYF
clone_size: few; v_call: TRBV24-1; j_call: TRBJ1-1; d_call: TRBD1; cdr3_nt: TGTGCCGCGATGCCGAATCGGGACAGGGGGGCAAGCACTGAAGCTTTCTTT; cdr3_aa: CAAMPNRDRGASTEAFF
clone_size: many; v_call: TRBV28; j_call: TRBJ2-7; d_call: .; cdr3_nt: TGTGCCAGCAGTTCCGAGACAGACCCGGGAGACGAGCAGTACTTC; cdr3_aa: CASSSETDPGDEQYF
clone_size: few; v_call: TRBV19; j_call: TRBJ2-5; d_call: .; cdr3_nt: TGTGCCAGTAGTGGACAGATCCTCTCCCCCCGACTGTACTTC; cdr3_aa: CASSGQILSPRLYF
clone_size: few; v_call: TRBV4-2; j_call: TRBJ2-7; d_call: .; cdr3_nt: TGTGCCAGCAGCCTCCTAGGGCTAGAGGGAAGTGGCGAGCAGTACTTC; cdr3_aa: CASSLLGLEGSGEQYF
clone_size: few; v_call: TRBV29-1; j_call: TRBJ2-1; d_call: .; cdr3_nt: TGCAGCGTTGTTCCCAGCCGTGGGGTTAGCTCCTACAATGAGCAGTTCTTC; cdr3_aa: CSVVPSRGVSSYNEQFF
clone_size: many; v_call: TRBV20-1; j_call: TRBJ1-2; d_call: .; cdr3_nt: TGCAGTGCTAGAGAGGGGCGGGATTACTATGGCTACACCTTC; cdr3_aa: CSAREGRDYYGYTF
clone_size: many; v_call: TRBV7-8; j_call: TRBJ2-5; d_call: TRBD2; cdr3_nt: TGTGCCAGCAGCCCAGGGACTACCGTATGGGAGACCCAGTACTTC; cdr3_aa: CASSPGTTVWETQYF
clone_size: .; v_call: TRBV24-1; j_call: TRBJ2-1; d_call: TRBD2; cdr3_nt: TGTGCCACCAGTCAGCGCTCAGCGGGAGGGCCCGCTGAGCAGTTCTTC; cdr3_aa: CATSQRSAGGPAEQFF
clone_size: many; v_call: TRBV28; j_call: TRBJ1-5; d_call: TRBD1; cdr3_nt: TGTGCCAGCACCTCCGGCGACAGGGGCTTACGCAATCAGCCCCAGCATTTT; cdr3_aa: CASTSGDRGLRNQPQHF
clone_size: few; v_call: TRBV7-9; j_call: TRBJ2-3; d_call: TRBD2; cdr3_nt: TGTGCCAGCAGCCCCCGCCGTGGTAGCGGGAGGGCCGGGGACGCAGATACGCAGTATTTT; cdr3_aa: CASSPRRGSGRAGDADTQYF
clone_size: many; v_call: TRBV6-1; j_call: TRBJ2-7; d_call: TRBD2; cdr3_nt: TGTGCCAGCAGTTACTCAGGGCGGGAGGGCTCCTACGAGCAGTACTTC; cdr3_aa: CASSYSGREGSYEQYF
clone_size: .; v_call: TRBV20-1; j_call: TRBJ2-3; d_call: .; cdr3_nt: TGCAGTGCTAGTGGGGGGAAGTCGATGGATACGCAGTATTTT; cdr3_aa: CSASGGKSMDTQYF
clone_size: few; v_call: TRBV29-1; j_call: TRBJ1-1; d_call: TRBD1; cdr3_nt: TGCAGCGTTCTAAAAGGGGGCTGGACTGAAGCTTTCTTT; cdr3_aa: CSVLKGGWTEAFF
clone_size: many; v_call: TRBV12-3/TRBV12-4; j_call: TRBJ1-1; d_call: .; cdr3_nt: TGTGCCAGCAGTAGCCCCTATTCGGGCGAAGCTTTCTTT; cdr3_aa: CASSSPYSGEAFF
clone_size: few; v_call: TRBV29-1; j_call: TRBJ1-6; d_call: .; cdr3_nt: TGCAGCGTACCCTGGACCGCGGGTAGACCCCTCCACTTT; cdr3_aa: CSVPWTAGRPLHF
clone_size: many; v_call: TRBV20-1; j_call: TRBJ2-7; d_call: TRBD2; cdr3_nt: TGCAGTGCTAGAGTAGCTAGCGGGAGTAGCGAGCAGTACTTC; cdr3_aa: CSARVASGSSEQYF
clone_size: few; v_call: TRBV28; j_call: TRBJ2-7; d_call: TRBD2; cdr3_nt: TGTGCCAGTCATAAGCGGGAGAAGAGGAGGTACGAGCAGTACTTC; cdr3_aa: CASHKREKRRYEQYF
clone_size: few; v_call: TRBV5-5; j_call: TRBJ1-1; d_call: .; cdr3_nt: TGTGCCAGCAGCTCCTTCAGGGGTACTGAAGCTTTCTTT; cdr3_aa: CASSSFRGTEAFF
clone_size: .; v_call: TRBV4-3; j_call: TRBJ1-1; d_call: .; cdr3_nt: TGCGCCAGCAGCCAAGATGGAGGGGGGGGAGTGAACACTGAAGCTTTCTTT; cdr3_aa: CASSQDGGGGVNTEAFF
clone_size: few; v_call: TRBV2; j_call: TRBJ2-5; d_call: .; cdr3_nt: TGTGCCAGCAGTGAAGTTTACACCGGGACGGCGCAGGAGACCCAGTACTTC; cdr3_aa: CASSEVYTGTAQETQYF
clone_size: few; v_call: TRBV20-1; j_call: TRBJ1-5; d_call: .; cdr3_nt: TGCAGTGCTCCAGACAGCAGCAATCAGCCCCGGCATTTT; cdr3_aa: CSAPDSSNQPRHF
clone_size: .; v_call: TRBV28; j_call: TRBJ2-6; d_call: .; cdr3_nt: TGTGCCAGCAGAGGATCGGTATCCGGGGCCAACGTCCTGACTTTC; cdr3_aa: CASRGSVSGANVLTF
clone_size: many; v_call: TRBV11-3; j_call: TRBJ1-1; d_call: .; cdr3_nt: TGTGCCAGCAGCCCCAGGCGGGAGAACACTGAAGCTTTCTTT; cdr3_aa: CASSPRRENTEAFF
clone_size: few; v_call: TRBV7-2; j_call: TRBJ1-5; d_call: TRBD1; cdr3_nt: TGTGCCAGCAGCTTCCTGGGGGGACAGGGGGCTCGTCAGCCCCAGCATTTT; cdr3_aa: CASSFLGGQGARQPQHF
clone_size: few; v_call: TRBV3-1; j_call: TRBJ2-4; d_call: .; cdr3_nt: TGTGCCAGCAGTTTTCCCCATACGGTGGCCAAAAACATTCAGTACTTC; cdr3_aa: CASSFPHTVAKNIQYF
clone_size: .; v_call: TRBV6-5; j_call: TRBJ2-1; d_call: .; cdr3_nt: TGTGCCAGCAGTTACTCCAGCTATCACAATGAGCAGTTCTTC; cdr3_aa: CASSYSSYHNEQFF
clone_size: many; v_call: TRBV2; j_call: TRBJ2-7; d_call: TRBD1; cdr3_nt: TGTGCCAGCAGTGGACCGGGACAGGTCGACTACGAGCAGTACTTC; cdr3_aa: CASSGPGQVDYEQYF
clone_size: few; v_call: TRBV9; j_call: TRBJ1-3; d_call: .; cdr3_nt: TGTGCCAGCAGCGTAGCGTTCAGCTCTGGAAACACCATATATTTT; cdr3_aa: CASSVAFSSGNTIYF
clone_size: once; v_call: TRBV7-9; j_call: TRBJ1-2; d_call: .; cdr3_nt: TGTGCCAGCAGCTTAGCCAGTAGTCACTATGGCTACACCTTC; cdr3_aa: CASSLASSHYGYTF
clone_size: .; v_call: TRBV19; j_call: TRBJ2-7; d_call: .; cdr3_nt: TGTGCCAGTAGTATATTTGGGGGGATCCACGAGCAGTACTTC; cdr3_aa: CASSIFGGIHEQYF
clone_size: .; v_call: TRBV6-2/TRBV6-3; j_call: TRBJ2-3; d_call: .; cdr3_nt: TGTGCCAGCGCCATAGGGGATACGCAGTATTTT; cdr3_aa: CASAIGDTQYF
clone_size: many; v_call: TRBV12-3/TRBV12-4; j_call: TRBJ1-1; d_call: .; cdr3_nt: TGTGCCAGCAGCCCTACAGCGCGAGTAACTGAAGCTTTCTTT; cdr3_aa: CASSPTARVTEAFF
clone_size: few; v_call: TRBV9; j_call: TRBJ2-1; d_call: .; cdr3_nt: TGTGCCAGCAGCGTAGGAGGTAGCTTCTGCAATGAGCAGTTCTTC; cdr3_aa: CASSVGGSFCNEQFF
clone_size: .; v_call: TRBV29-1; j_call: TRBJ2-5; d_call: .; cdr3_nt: TGCAGCGTTGATTATCGGGTGGGAGAGACCCAGTACTTC; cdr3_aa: CSVDYRVGETQYF
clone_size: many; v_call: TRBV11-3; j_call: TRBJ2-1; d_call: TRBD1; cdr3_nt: TGTGCCAGCAGCTTAGAGGAGACAGGGTGGAATGAGCAGTTCTTC; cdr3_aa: CASSLEETGWNEQFF
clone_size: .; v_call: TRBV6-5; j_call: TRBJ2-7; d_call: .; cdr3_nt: TGTGCCAGCGGTTACTCCGGGGCCACCCCCGAGCAGTACTTC; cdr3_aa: CASGYSGATPEQYF
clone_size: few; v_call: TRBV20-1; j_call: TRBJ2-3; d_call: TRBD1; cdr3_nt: TGCAGTGCTCGACGCAGGGGGCTTGGCACAGATACGCAGTATTTT; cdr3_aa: CSARRRGLGTDTQYF
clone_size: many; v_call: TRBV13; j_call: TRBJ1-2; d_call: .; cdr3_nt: TGTGCCAGCAGCCCCGGACCTCCCCACGGCTACACCTTC; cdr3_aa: CASSPGPPHGYTF
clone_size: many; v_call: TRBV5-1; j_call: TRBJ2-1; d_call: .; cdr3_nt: TGCGCCAGCAGCCAGGGACGGAACAGCGATGAGCAGTTCTTC; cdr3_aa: CASSQGRNSDEQFF
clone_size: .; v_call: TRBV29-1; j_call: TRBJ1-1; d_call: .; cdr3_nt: TGCAGCCACGGCAGGGTTACTGAAGCTTTCTTT; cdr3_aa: CSHGRVTEAFF
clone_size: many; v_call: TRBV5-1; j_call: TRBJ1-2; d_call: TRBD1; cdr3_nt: TGCGCCAGCGCCGGACAGGGGGACGGCTACACCTTC; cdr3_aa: CASAGQGDGYTF
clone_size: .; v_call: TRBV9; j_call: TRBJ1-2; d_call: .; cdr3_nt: TGTGCCAGCAGCGCCCTGACGGGTTACTATGGCTACACCTTC; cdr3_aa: CASSALTGYYGYTF
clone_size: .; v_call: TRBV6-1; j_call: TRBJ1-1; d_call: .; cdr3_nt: TGTGCCAGCAGGGAAAGGCGGAACACTGAAGCTTTCTTT; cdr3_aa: CASRERRNTEAFF
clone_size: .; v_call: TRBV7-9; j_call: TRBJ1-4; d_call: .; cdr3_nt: TGTGCCAGCAGCTTAGACGCGGGACGGACTTATGAAAAACTGTTTTTT; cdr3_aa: CASSLDAGRTYEKLFF
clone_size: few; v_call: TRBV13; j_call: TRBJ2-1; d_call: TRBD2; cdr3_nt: TGTGCCAGCATGGGAGCTTTCGGGACTAGCGGGAGCGGGGGTGAGCAGTTCTTC; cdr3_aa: CASMGAFGTSGSGGEQFF
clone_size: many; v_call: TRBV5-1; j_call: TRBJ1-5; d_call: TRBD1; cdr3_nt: TGCGCCAGCAGCCCAGGGGGATTCAATCAGCCCCAGCATTTT; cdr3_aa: CASSPGGFNQPQHF
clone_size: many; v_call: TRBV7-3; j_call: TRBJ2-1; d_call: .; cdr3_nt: TGTGCCAGCAGCTTAGAGGGGACTTCCCTCTCCTACAATGAGCAGTTCTTC; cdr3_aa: CASSLEGTSLSYNEQFF
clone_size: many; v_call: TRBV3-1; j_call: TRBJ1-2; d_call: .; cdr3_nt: TGTGCCAGCAGCCCCCGAGGGGGGTCTGGCTATGGCTACACCTTC; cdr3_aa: CASSPRGGSGYGYTF
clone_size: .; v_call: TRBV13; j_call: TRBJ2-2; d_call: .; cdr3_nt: TGTGCCAGCAGCACAAGTGGGGGGGCCCGCACCGGGGAGCTGTTTTTT; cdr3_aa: CASSTSGGARTGELFF
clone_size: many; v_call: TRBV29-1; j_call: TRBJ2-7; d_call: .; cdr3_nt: TGCAGCGCCCAGGGGGGACTTGCAAACTACGAGCAGTACTTC; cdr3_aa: CSAQGGLANYEQYF
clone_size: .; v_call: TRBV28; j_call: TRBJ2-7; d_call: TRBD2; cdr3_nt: TGTGCCAGCGGTGATTCGGGGGGTTTGGACGAGCAGTACTTC; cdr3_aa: CASGDSGGLDEQYF